This T cell receptor beta chain originates from a study of T cells in Graves' hyperthyroidism and ophthalmopathy (dated by TCRdb to the late 2010s). Regarding the research as a whole: Peripheral blood samples were taken at the time of initial diagnosis, prior to any treatment. Following sampling, methimazole starting at 30 mg daily was given to hyperthyroidism patients, and high-dose intravenous methylprednisolone was given to ophthalmopathy patients. The 100 discovery patients were divided at random into training and test sets in a 7:3 ratio. Prospective prediction of ophthalmopathy was tested in an independent validation cohort consisting of 18 hyperthyroidism patients and 17 patients who later progressed to ophthalmopathy. A discovery cohort of approximately 100 patients, approximately 45 with Graves' ophthalmopathy and 57 with stable Graves' hyperthyroidism, was used to find distinguishing TCR V-J signatures. The paper reports TCR Vbeta CDR3 sequencing of some 140 peripheral blood samples: under 45 ophthalmopathy, over 70 hyperthyroidism and around 17 progressor patients. In several Graves' hyperthyroidism patients, the study also compared T-cell repertoires from thyroid tissue with T-cell repertoires from blood.

At the junction V is shortened by 3 bases and J by 2 bases; bases outside the gene matches: 14. Including the terminal cysteine and phenylalanine, the CDR3 comprises 20 residues. The sequence is cut down to CDR3 DNA, 60 bases in frame from base 1. Findings and caveats that apply to the study as a whole: Most expanded thyroid clonotypes (frequency above 0.001) were also found in blood, which suggests that blood repertoires may mirror thyroid immune responses. In cross-validation, a model built on a 13 V-J signature told ophthalmopathy apart from stable hyperthyroidism with 85% to 90% sensitivity and roughly 83% specificity, and in testing the same model reached 80%/75%. In validation, progression to ophthalmopathy was predicted by the model with about 70% sensitivity and roughly 72% specificity, a median of 6.5 months before onset. No statistical method was used to set the sample size in advance, and investigators knew the group allocation.

Ophthalmopathy patients had moderately to severely active disease, with a Clinical Activity Score of 3 or more, a NOSPECS grade of 4 or more, and a disease duration of less than 3 months. The study excluded patients with uncontrolled infections, other autoimmune diseases, pregnancy or lactation. Clinical symptoms, serum thyroxine and TRAb, thyroid ultrasound, and orbital computed tomography formed the basis for the diagnoses. PBMCs were separated from 10 ml of fresh peripheral blood using Ficoll-Paque density gradient centrifugation. Total RNA was extracted with Trizol reagent, and quality was checked on an Agilent 2100 Bioanalyzer. TCR beta CDR3 regions were amplified from RNA transcripts. For the first round of RT-PCR on the TCR CDR3, the HTBI primer set was used together with the Qiagen OneStep RT-PCR kit. A second multiplex PCR round built the libraries, followed by size selection and purification. Paired-end sequencing of the libraries was performed with 100 bp reads on an Illumina HiSeq2000. On the authors' methods: SOAPnuke was used to process the raw data, throwing out any read that contained adapters or uncalled bases, had a mean Phred below 15, or lacked an exact constant-primer or identifier match. COPE v1.2.5 was used to merge high-quality paired reads, and clonotypes were defined as unique nucleotide sequences. MiTCR v1.1 was used to align the clonotypes against IMGT TRBV, TRBD and TRBJ reference segments. Analysis was restricted to V-J combinations with a frequency above 0.0001, which covered just over 98% of repertoires. The TCS score was defined as the ratio of F50 (clonal expansion) to E x V (chaos), calculated using BLOSUM62-based TCRdist between CDR3 peptides within each V-J. Welch's t-statistics and random forest reduced approximately 520 V-J features to fewer than 15, which were used in a naive Bayes classifier (R e1071). The public reads were reanalyzed by TCRdb: fastp trimming at Q25, MiXCR alignment, in-frame beta chains only. Each entry merges the rows of one CDR3 protein and shows their most common DNA and genes. The V and J calls reflect TCRdb's pipeline rather than the authors' work. The sample has over 400,000 distinct CDR3 sequences on record, 20% to 25% of them singletons. Around 54% of the sample is held by the ten biggest clonotypes.

The sample holds a few counts of this clonotype. Its binding antigen is unknown. Base-call qualities are not available, and no considerably larger clone is one nucleotide away. The chain uses TRBV12-3 or TRBV12-4 and TRBJ2-7; 15 bases in the junction line up with TRBD2. The source of this sequence is a woman in her 70s with Graves' ophthalmopathy. The source material was blood. The DNA reads TGTGCCAGCAGTTTTATTGGGGGGACTAGCGGGAGGATATTAGCCTACGAGCAGTACTTC. This encodes CASSFIGGTSGRILAYEQYF.